The source of this T cell receptor (beta chain) is a study of identical twins. This clonotype has a handful of counts. Its antigen is undetermined. V dropped 2 bases and J dropped 0 bases, with 11 bases sitting between them. This CDR3 comprises 16 residues. Germline V gives CDR1 LGHNA, CDR2 YNFKEQ. TCRdb recomputed calls from the 5' RACE reads with MiXCR, one row per CDR3 protein. The sample lists 200,000 to 300,000 distinct CDR3 sequences; around 7% were seen once. Study-level results: Conclusions leaned on cross-sectional statistical analysis and did not track the same donors over time.

This sample also belongs to another study, concerning yellow fever vaccine responses in identical twins.

The TCR sequence derives from a woman between 18 and 29 years old in good health. The source material was memory (CD45RO+) T cells sorted from blood. The rearrangement uses TRBV4-2 and TRBJ2-1, with D perhaps TRBD1 (5 bases). The CDR3 DNA sequence: TGTGCCAGCAGCCAAACTACAGGCAGCTCCTACAATGAGCAGTTCTTC. The encoded protein is CASSQTTGSSYNEQFF.